The 19 T cell receptor beta chains below were found in one sample sequenced in a study of blood T cell repertoires in COVID-19. TCRdb's table, derived via immunoSEQ multiplex PCR, lists solely in-frame clones and lacks some. Here the sample spans under 300,000 clones, about four fifths being singletons. Material: peripheral blood. The receptors stem from an elderly woman with acute or convalescent COVID-19.

The chain carries TRBV2 and TRBJ1-2; D is unclear. V gave up 4 bases and J gave up 1 base, with 7 bases separating them. CDR3 length: 13 amino acids. Germline V gene lookup returns CDR1 SNHLY and CDR2 FYNNEI. The CDR3 sequence is CASSVQVNYGYTF. CDR3 in DNA: TGTGCCAGCAGTGTTCAGGTTAACTATGGCTACACCTTC.

V gene TRBV20-1 combines with J gene TRBJ1-5; the D gene is possibly TRBD1 (6 bases). The CDR3 is 12 amino acids. The germline gives CDR1 DFQATT, CDR2 SNEGSKA (reference sequence). V lost 3 bases and J 7 bases, leaving 10 bases between the germline ends. CDR3 nucleotides: TGCAGTGCTAGTACAGGGATCCAGCCCCAGCATTTT. Its translation: CSASTGIQPQHF.

This chain links TRBV9 with TRBJ2-1; D is undetermined. CDR1 is SGDLS, CDR2 YYNGEE, per germline. This CDR3 is built from 13 residues. The V end was cut by 0 bases, the J end by 6 bases, with 7 bases between. The DNA of the CDR3 is TGTGCCAGCAGCGTAGGGCCGCTCAATGAGCAGTTCTTC. Protein sequence: CASSVGPLNEQFF.

This clone occurred once. V and J are TRBV2 and TRBJ2-7, with D possibly being TRBD1 (6 bases). Germline CDR1 is SNHLY and CDR2 is FYNNEI. The V and J ends lost 6 bases and 4 bases respectively, with 25 bases between them. The CDR3 covers 17 residues. CDR3: CASRIDRRWTAVYEQYF. The CDR3 region has the DNA TGTGCCAGCAGAATAGACCGCCGATGGACAGCGGTGTACGAGCAGTACTTC.

The chain employs TRBV3-1 (or the pseudogene TRBV3-2) and TRBJ2-3, with TRBD2 matching 11 bases. CDR3 length equals 15 residues. Trimming took 4 bases from V and 9 from J; bases not matched to a gene: 9. The germline CDR1 and CDR2 sequences are LGHDT and YNNKEL (reference sequence). CDR3 protein: CASSLAGGDLGTQYF. CDR3 bases: TGTGCCAGCAGCCTAGCGGGGGGGGACCTGGGGACGCAGTATTTT.

The chain couples TRBV28 to TRBJ1-4; no definite D call. The CDR3 runs 14 residues. Trimming pared 7 bases from V and 7 bases from J, leaving 16 bases between. Germline V gene lookup returns CDR1 MDHEN and CDR2 SYDVKM. CDR3 in amino acids: CASTLGGIGEKLFF. The CDR3 nucleotides read TGTGCCAGCACCTTAGGAGGTATCGGTGAAAAACTGTTTTTT.

The chain has TRBV5-5 and TRBJ2-3; D is possibly TRBD2 (5 bases). Germline assignment: CDR1 SGHKS and CDR2 YYEKEE (reference sequence). Trimming pared 4 bases from V and 2 bases from J, leaving 17 bases between. This CDR3 comprises 16 residues. The chain's CDR3 is CASSSRREPYTDTQYF. Here the CDR3 DNA reads TGTGCCAGCAGCAGTCGTCGGGAACCCTACACAGATACGCAGTATTTT.

V usage is TRBV28 and J usage is TRBJ2-3, with 10 bases aligning to TRBD2. Germline V gene sequence: CDR1 MDHEN, CDR2 SYDVKM. CDR3 length equals 18 residues. V lost 6 bases to trimming and J lost 1 base; unmatched junction nucleotides: 13. In DNA, the CDR3 is TGTGCCAGCAGCTTTGGATCCTTCGGACTAGCGGGCACAGATACGCAGTATTTT. Protein product: CASSFGSFGLAGTDTQYF.

Comments on this clone: The sample has other DNA sequences that encode this CDR3 too. The V gene is TRBV5-1, the J gene TRBJ1-5; D is unclear. Trimming took off 0 bases at V and 3 bases at J, with 10 bases between the two ends. Germline V lookup: CDR1 SGHRS, CDR2 YFSETQ. The CDR3 sequence is 15 residues long. The CDR3 DNA is TGCGCCAGCAGCTTGGACGGAGGGAACAATCAGCCCCAGCATTTT. Translation: CASSLDGGNNQPQHF.

This clone has just one count. This rearrangement joins TRBV2 to TRBJ1-6, with D possibly TRBD1 on 5 matching bases. Trimming shortened V by 3 bases and J by 10 bases, and 13 bases separated the two germline ends. CDR3 length: 14 residues. Looked up from germline, CDR1 is SNHLY and CDR2 is FYNNEI. The CDR3 DNA reads TGTGCCAGCAGTGACCAGGGATGGAACTCACCCCTCCACTTT. Translated, it gives CASSDQGWNSPLHF.

This chain links TRBV25-1 with TRBJ2-2; TRBD1 is a possible D gene (5 bases). The germline V gene has CDR1 MGHDK and CDR2 SYGVNS. CDR3 size: 15 residues. Trimming removed 1 base at V and 6 bases at J, with 12 bases between. CDR3 DNA: TGTGCCAGCAGTGAATCCTACTCAGGGTCCGGGGAGCTGTTTTTT. Amino acids: CASSESYSGSGELFF.

The chain employs TRBV10-3 and TRBJ2-2; TRBD1 aligns across 7 bases. Unmatched junction bases numbered 5, after V lost 4 bases and J lost 6 bases. The CDR3 spans 14 residues. Germline assignment: CDR1 ENHRY and CDR2 SYGVKD. CDR3 in amino acids: CAISARGSAGELFF. As DNA, the CDR3 is TGTGCCATCAGTGCCAGGGGGTCAGCCGGGGAGCTGTTTTTT.

The chain joins TRBV7-3 to TRBJ2-3; D may be TRBD2 (6 bases). The CDR3 covers 15 residues. CDR1 is SGHTA, CDR2 FQGTGA, per germline. The V end lost 1 base, the J end lost 4 bases, and 12 bases lay between the germline ends. This chain's CDR3 is CASSLNPSAADTQYF. Written as DNA, the CDR3 is TGTGCCAGCAGCTTAAACCCTAGCGCCGCAGATACGCAGTATTTT.

This clone was counted once. V gene TRBV21-1 combines with J gene TRBJ2-1; TRBD2, as called in the table, went unchecked against the DNA. TRBV21-1 is listed as a pseudogene. This CDR3 has 14 amino acids. The CDR3 DNA reads TGTGCCAGCACCACGGGGAGTGACTCCAATGAGCAGTTCTTC. Its translation is CASTTGSDSNEQFF.

The rearrangement uses TRBV5-1 and TRBJ1-1; weak D call: TRBD1 (6 bases). This CDR3 has 16 residues. Trimming left V 2 bases short and J 0 bases short, with 14 bases between. Germline V lookup: CDR1 SGHRS, CDR2 YFSETQ. In DNA, the CDR3 is TGCGCCAGCAGCTTAACCCCCGACAGGATGAACACTGAAGCTTTCTTT. It is translated as CASSLTPDRMNTEAFF.

The rearrangement uses TRBV15 and TRBJ2-1; TRBD1 matches 11 bases. CDR3 length: 15 amino acids. V lost 5 bases and J lost 9; bases outside the gene matches: 9. The germline CDR1 and CDR2 sequences are LNHNV and YYDKDF (reference sequence). This CDR3 is CATSSGQGAFGEQFF. CDR3 in DNA: TGTGCCACCAGCTCAGGACAGGGGGCTTTTGGTGAGCAGTTCTTC.

The V and J genes are TRBV5-1 and TRBJ2-7; D might be TRBD2 (7 bases). CDR3 length: 15 residues. Germline assignment: CDR1 SGHRS and CDR2 YFSETQ. Between the trimmed V and J ends, which lost 0 bases and 6 bases, there was a span of 16 bases. CDR3: CASSLAGQGGGEQYF. CDR3 sequence (DNA): TGCGCCAGCAGCTTGGCCGGTCAGGGAGGGGGCGAGCAGTACTTC.

The chain carries TRBV5-1 and TRBJ1-2; D is ambiguous. Germline V gene data show CDR1 as SGHRS and CDR2 as YFSETQ. This CDR3 region has 14 residues. V lost 2 bases, J lost 2 bases, and 10 bases lay in between. CDR3 sequence: CASSFERENYGYTF. In DNA form, the CDR3 reads TGCGCCAGCAGCTTCGAAAGGGAGAACTATGGCTACACCTTC. The whole variable domain, filled in from reference TRBV5-1 and TRBJ1-2, reads KAGVTQTPRYLIKTRGQQVTLSCSPISGHRSVSWYQQTPGQGLQFLFEYFSETQRNKGNFPGRFSGRQFSNSRSEMNVSTLELGDSALYLCASSFERENYGYTFGSGTRLTVV.

V and J are TRBV28 and TRBJ1-4; possible D gene TRBD1, 5 bases. The CDR3 has 13 residues. Germline loops: CDR1 MDHEN, CDR2 SYDVKM. V was cut by 1 base and J by 8 bases, with 8 bases left in between. CDR3 sequence reads: CASSLLGGEKLFF. For the CDR3, the DNA is TGTGCCAGCAGTTTATTGGGGGGAGAAAAACTGTTTTTT.